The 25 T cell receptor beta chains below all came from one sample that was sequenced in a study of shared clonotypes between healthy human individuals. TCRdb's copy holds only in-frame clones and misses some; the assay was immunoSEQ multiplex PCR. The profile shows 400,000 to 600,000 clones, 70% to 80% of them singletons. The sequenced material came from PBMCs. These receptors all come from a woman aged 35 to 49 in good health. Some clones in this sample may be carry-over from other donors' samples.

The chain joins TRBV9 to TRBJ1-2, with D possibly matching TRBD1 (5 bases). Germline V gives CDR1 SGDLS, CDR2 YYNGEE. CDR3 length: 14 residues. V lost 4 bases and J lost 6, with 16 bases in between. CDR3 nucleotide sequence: TGTGCCAGCAGCCCTTCAACAGGACCGGATGGCTACACCTTC. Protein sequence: CASSPSTGPDGYTF.

The CDR3 DNA follows: TGTGCCTGGAGTAGGAGGGAGGGCAAGCAGTACTTC. Its translation is CAWSRREGKQYF. V gene TRBV30 combines with J gene TRBJ2-7, with 7 bases that match TRBD2. V lost 2 bases, J lost 8 bases, and 6 bases stayed unmatched. Germline values: CDR1 GTSNPN, CDR2 SVGIG (reference sequence). There are 12 residues in the CDR3.

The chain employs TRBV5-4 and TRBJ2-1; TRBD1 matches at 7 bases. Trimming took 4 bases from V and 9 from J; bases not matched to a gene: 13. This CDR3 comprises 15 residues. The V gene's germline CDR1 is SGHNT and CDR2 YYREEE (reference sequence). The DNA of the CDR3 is TGTGCCAGCAGCACGACGACAGGGCCGCGTGGTGAGCAGTTCTTC. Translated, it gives CASSTTTGPRGEQFF.

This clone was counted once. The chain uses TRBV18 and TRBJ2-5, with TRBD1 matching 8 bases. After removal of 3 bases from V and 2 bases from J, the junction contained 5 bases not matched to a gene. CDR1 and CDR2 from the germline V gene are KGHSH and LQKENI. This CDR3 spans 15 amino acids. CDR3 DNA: TGTGCCAGCTCACCTGGGACAGGTCAGCAAGAGACCCAGTACTTC. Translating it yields CASSPGTGQQETQYF.

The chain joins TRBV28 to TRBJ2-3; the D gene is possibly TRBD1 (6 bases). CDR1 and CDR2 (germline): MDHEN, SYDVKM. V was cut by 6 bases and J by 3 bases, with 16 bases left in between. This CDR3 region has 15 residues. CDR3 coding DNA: TGTGCCAGCAGCCCAGGCCCGGACAGAACAGATACGCAGTATTTT. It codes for CASSPGPDRTDTQYF.

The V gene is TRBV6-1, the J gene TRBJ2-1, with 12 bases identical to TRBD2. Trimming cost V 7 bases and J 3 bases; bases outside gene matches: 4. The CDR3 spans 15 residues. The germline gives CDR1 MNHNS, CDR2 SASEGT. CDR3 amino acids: CASKRTSGDYNEQFF. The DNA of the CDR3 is TGTGCCAGCAAACGGACTAGCGGGGACTACAATGAGCAGTTCTTC.

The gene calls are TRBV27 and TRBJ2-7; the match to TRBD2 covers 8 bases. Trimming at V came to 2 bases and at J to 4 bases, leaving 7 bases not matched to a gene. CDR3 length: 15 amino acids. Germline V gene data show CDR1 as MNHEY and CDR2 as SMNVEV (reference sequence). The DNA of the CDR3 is TGTGCCAGCAGTTTAACAGCGGGAGTCGGGTACGAGCAGTACTTC. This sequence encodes CASSLTAGVGYEQYF.

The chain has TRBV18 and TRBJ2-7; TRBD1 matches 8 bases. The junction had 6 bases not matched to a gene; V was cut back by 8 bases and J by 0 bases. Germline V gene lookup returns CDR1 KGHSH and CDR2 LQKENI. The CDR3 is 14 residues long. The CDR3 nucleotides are TGTGCCAGCCAATCCGGGACAGGCTCCTACGAGCAGTACTTC. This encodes CASQSGTGSYEQYF. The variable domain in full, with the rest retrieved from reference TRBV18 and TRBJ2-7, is NAGVMQNPRHLVRRRGQEARLRCSPMKGHSHVYWYRQLPEEGLKFMVYLQKENIIDESGMPKERFSAEFPKEGPSILRIQQVVRGDSAAYFCASQSGTGSYEQYFGPGTRLTVT.

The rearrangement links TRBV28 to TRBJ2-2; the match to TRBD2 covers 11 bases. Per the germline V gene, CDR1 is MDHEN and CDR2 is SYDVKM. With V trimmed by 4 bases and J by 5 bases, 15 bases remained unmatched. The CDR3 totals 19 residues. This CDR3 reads CASSSRGLAESGGTGELFF. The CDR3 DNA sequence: TGTGCCAGCAGTTCCCGGGGACTAGCGGAAAGCGGAGGGACCGGGGAGCTGTTTTTT.

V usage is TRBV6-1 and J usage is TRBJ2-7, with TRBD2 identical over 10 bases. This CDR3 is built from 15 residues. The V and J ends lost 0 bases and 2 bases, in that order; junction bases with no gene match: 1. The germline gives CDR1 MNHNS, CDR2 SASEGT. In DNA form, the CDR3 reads TGTGCCAGCAGTGAAGCTGGGACTAGCGCCTACGAGCAGTACTTC. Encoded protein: CASSEAGTSAYEQYF.

The CDR3 DNA sequence: TGTGCCAGCAATCTAGCGGGAGAGACCTACGAGCAGTACTTC. It specifies CASNLAGETYEQYF. This chain uses TRBV6-6 with TRBJ2-7; 10 bases map to TRBD2. This CDR3 contains 14 residues. V lost 7 bases, J lost 2 bases, and 5 bases stayed unmatched. In germline, CDR1 is MNHNY, CDR2 SVGAGI (reference sequence).

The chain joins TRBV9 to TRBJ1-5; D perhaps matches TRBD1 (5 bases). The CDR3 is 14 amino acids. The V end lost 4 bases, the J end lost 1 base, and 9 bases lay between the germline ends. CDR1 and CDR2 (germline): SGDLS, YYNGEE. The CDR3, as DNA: TGTGCCAGCAGCAGGGGACTGAGCAATCAGCCCCAGCATTTT. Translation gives CASSRGLSNQPQHF.

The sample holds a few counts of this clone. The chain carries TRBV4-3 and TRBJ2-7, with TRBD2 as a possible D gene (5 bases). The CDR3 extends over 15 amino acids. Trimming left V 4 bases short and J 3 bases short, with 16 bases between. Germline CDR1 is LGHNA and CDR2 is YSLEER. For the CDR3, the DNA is TGCGCCAGCAGCCCCGGACGGGTCGGGGTCTACGAGCAGTACTTC. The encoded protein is CASSPGRVGVYEQYF.

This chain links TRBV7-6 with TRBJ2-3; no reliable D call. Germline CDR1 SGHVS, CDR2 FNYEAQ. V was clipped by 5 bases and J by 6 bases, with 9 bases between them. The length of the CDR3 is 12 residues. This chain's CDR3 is CASSPLLDTQYF. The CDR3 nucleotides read TGTGCCAGCAGCCCGCTCCTTGATACGCAGTATTTT.

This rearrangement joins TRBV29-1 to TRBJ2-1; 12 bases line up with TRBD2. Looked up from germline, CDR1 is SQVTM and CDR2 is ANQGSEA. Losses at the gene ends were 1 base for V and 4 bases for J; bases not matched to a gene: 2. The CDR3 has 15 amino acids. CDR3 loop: CSVEGLAGVYNEQFF. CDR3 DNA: TGCAGCGTTGAAGGACTAGCGGGAGTGTACAATGAGCAGTTCTTC.

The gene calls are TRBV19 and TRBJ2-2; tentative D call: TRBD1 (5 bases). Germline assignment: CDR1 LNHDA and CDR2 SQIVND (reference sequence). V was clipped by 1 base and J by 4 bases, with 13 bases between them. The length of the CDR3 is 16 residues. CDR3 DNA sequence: TGTGCCAGTAGTATAGGGCCAGGGCCGATCACCGGGGAGCTGTTTTTT. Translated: CASSIGPGPITGELFF.

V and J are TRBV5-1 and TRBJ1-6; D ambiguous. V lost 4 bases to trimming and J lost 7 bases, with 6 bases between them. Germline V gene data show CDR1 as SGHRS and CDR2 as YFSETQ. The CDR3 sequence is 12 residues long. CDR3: CASSDRNSPLHF. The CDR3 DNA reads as TGCGCCAGCAGCGATAGGAATTCACCCCTCCACTTT.

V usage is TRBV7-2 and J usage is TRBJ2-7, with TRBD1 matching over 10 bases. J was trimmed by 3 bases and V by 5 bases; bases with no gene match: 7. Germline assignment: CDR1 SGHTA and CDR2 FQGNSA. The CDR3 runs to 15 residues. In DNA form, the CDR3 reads TGTGCCAGCAGCCTACGGACAGGGGGGGGCTACGAGCAGTACTTC. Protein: CASSLRTGGGYEQYF.

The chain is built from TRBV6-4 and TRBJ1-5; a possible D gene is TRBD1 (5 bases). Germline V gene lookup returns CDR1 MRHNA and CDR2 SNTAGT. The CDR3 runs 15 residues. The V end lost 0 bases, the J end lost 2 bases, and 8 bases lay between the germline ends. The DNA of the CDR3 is TGTGCCAGCAGTGACTCGACAGACGGCAATCAGCCCCAGCATTTT. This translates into CASSDSTDGNQPQHF.

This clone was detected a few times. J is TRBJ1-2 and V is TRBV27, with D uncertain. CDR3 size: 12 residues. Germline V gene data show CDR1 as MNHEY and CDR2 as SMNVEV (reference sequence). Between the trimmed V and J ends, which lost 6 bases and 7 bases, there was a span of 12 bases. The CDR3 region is CASRGTFFGYTF. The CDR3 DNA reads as TGTGCCAGCAGGGGAACTTTCTTTGGCTACACCTTC.

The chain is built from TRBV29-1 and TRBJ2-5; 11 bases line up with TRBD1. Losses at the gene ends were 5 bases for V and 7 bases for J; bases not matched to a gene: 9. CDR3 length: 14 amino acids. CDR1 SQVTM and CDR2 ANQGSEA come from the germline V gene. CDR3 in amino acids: CSVSPGQGVGTQYF. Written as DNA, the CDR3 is TGCAGCGTTTCCCCGGGACAGGGGGTGGGGACCCAGTACTTC.

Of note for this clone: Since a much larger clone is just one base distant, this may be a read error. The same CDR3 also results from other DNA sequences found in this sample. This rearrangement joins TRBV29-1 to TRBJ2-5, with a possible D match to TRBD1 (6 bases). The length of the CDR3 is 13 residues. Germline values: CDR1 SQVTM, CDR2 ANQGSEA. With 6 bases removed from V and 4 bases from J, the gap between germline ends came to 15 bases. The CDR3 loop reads CSVAPGAAETQYF. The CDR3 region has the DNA TGCAGCGTGGCGCCAGGGGCGGCAGAGACCCAGTACTTC.

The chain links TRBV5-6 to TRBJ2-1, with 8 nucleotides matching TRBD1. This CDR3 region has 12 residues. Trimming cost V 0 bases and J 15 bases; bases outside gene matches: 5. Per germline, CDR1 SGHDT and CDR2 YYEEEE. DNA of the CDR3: TGTGCCAGCAGCTTGGAAGGACAGGGCCCGTTCTTC. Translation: CASSLEGQGPFF.

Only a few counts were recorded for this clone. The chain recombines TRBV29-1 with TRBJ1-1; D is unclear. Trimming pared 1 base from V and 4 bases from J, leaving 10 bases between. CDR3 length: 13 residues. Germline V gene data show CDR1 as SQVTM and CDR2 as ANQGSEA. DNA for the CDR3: TGCAGCGTTGAAGGGTGGGGAAGCACTGAAGCTTTCTTT. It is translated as CSVEGWGSTEAFF.

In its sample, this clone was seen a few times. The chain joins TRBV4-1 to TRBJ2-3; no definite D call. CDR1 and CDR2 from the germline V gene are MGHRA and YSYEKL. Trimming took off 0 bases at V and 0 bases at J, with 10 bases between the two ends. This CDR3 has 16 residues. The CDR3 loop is CASSQEGYPSTDTQYF. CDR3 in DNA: TGCGCCAGCAGCCAAGAGGGATACCCTAGCACAGATACGCAGTATTTT.